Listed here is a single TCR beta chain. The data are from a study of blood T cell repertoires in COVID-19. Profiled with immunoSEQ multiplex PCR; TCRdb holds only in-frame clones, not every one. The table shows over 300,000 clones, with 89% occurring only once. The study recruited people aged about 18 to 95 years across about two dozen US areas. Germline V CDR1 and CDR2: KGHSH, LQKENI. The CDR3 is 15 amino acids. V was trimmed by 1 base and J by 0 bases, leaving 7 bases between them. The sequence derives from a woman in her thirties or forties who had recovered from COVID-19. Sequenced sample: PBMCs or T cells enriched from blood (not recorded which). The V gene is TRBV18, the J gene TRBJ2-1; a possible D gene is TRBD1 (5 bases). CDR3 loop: CASSPRQSSYNEQFF. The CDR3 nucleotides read TGTGCCAGCTCACCACGACAGAGCTCCTACAATGAGCAGTTCTTC. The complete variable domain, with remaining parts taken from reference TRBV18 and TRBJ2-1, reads NAGVMQNPRHLVRRRGQEARLRCSPMKGHSHVYWYRQLPEEGLKFMVYLQKENIIDESGMPKERFSAEFPKEGPSILRIQQVVRGDSAAYFCASSPRQSSYNEQFFGPGTRLTVL.